This T cell receptor beta chain derives from a study of beta chain features in type 1 diabetes. Study-level points and caveats: Patients' naive, central memory and regulatory TCRB repertoires appeared more alike than those of healthy donors.

Germline-derived CDR1 and CDR2 are GTSNPN and SVGIG (reference sequence). V was clipped by 5 bases and J by 5 bases; unmatched bases: 7. The CDR3 length is 13 residues. This clone appeared a few times. Its cognate antigen is unknown. With only one base between it and a far larger clone, this is likely a read error. The same CDR3 is also encoded by other DNA sequences in this sample. Staining for CD45RO/CCR7/CD25/CD127/CD95/CD27 allowed sorting of CD4+ naive, central memory, regulatory and stem cell-like memory cells. Reverse transcribing all isolated RNA meant expressed TCRB transcripts were sequenced. Clones were read by immunoSEQ multiplex PCR, and TCRdb kept only the in-frame ones, dropping some. The table has about 220,000 clones, roughly 10% seen once; the top ten hold less than 1.5%.

This clonotype originated in a man younger than 35 in good health. Sequencing used central memory CD4+ T cells from blood. The genes are TRBV30 and TRBJ2-7, with 9 bases lining up with TRBD1. CDR3 DNA: TGTGCCTGGCGGGACAGGGCTTCCCACGAGCAGTACTTC. Protein: CAWRDRASHEQYF.